The 30 T cell receptor beta chains presented below share a single source sample, sequenced in a study of cytomegalovirus exposure and HLA in healthy donors. 13 Jbeta primers and 60 Vbeta primers were used for the PCR. Clones were read by immunoSEQ multiplex PCR, and TCRdb kept only the in-frame ones, dropping some. The data show over 150,000 clones, roughly 79% seen once. Sequenced input: PBMCs. The receptors shown here come from a male donor in good health and CMV-seronegative.

The rearrangement joins TRBV6-1 to TRBJ1-5, with a possible D match to TRBD1 (5 bases). Trimming stripped 3 bases from V and 4 bases from J, with 22 bases between. The CDR3 length is 18 residues. CDR1 MNHNS and CDR2 SASEGT come from the germline V gene. In DNA, the CDR3 is TGTGCCAGCAGTGAGGACGGGTTTATACGGGGGAGAAATCAGCCCCAGCATTTT. It yields the protein CASSEDGFIRGRNQPQHF.

This clone occurred a few times. The chain has TRBV6-1 and TRBJ2-6, with no clear D. The CDR3 totals 14 residues. Germline assignment: CDR1 MNHNS and CDR2 SASEGT. Between the trimmed V and J ends, which lost 8 bases and 0 bases, there was a span of 8 bases. The CDR3 loop reads CASGPDSGANVLTF. The CDR3, as DNA: TGTGCCAGCGGGCCGGACTCTGGGGCCAACGTCCTGACTTTC.

The chain is built from TRBV25-1 and TRBJ1-1; tentatively, D is TRBD1 (5 bases). The CDR3 is made up of 13 amino acids. Trimming took off 5 bases at V and 11 bases at J, with 18 bases between the two ends. Germline CDR1 and CDR2: MGHDK and SYGVNS. The CDR3 spells CASSTGLGDGAFF. The CDR3 coding sequence is TGTGCCAGCAGTACGGGACTTGGGGATGGGGCTTTCTTT.

The table lists this clone with a few counts. This sequence joins TRBV6-5 and TRBJ1-5; no definite D call. This CDR3 is built from 12 residues. Germline V gives CDR1 MNHEY, CDR2 SVGAGI. Trimming left V 8 bases short and J 2 bases short, with 7 bases between. CDR3 nucleotides: TGTGCCAGCCGGTTCGGCAATCAGCCCCAGCATTTT. Encoded protein: CASRFGNQPQHF.

The rearrangement joins TRBV2 to TRBJ2-7; 14 positions agree with TRBD2. The CDR3 runs to 18 residues. The germline CDR1 and CDR2 sequences are SNHLY and FYNNEI. J lost 0 bases, V lost 9 bases, and 13 bases had no gene match. CDR3 sequence: CASGTGLAGGGSSYEQYF. DNA for the CDR3: TGTGCCAGTGGAACCGGACTAGCGGGGGGCGGGAGCTCCTACGAGCAGTACTTC.

In DNA form, the CDR3 reads TGTGCCAGCAGCCAGTCCAGTAATTCACCCCTCCACTTT. Its translation: CASSQSSNSPLHF. V gene TRBV4-2 combines with J gene TRBJ1-6; D ambiguous. CDR3 length: 13 amino acids. CDR1 and CDR2 from the germline V gene are LGHNA and YNFKEQ. The V end lost 3 bases, the J end lost 6 bases, and 6 bases lay between the germline ends.

The rearrangement joins TRBV6-5 to TRBJ2-1; TRBD2 agrees at 10 bases. V shed 4 bases and J 7 bases; nucleotides not matched to a gene: 7. The germline gives CDR1 MNHEY, CDR2 SVGAGI. The CDR3 runs to 15 residues. As DNA, the CDR3 is TGTGCCAGCAGTTCTCCTAGCGGGAGCAGGAATGAGCAGTTCTTC. Translated: CASSSPSGSRNEQFF.

The chain recombines TRBV6-1 with TRBJ1-1; possible D gene TRBD1, 6 bases. The CDR3 has 15 residues. CDR1 is MNHNS and CDR2 is SASEGT in the germline V gene. The V end was cut by 2 bases, the J end by 5 bases, with 15 bases between. CDR3: CASSEIEGGRTEAFF. CDR3 bases: TGTGCCAGCAGTGAAATCGAGGGGGGGAGAACTGAAGCTTTCTTT.

CDR3 DNA sequence: TGTGCCACTTCAGGGGGGACAGGGGGCCAACAGCCCCAGCATTTT. Residues: CATSGGTGGQQPQHF. The rearrangement uses TRBV18 and TRBJ1-5; 12 bases align to TRBD1. Per the germline V gene, CDR1 is KGHSH and CDR2 is LQKENI. CDR3 length: 15 residues. V trimming: 10 bases; J trimming: 7 bases; junction bases outside the gene matches: 11. Using reference TRBV18 and TRBJ1-5 for the parts outside the CDR3, the full variable domain is NAGVMQNPRHLVRRRGQEARLRCSPMKGHSHVYWYRQLPEEGLKFMVYLQKENIIDESGMPKERFSAEFPKEGPSILRIQQVVRGDSAAYFCATSGGTGGQQPQHFGDGTRLSIL.

The gene calls are TRBV4-1 and TRBJ1-3; D gene ambiguous. Per germline, CDR1 MGHRA and CDR2 YSYEKL. Trimming shortened V by 0 bases and J by 0 bases, and 12 bases separated the two germline ends. The CDR3 spans 17 residues. The CDR3 is CASSQEQILSSGNTIYF. The DNA of the CDR3 is TGCGCCAGCAGCCAAGAACAGATCTTGAGCTCTGGAAACACCATATATTTT.

This chain joins TRBV9 and TRBJ2-2; D is undetermined. The germline gives CDR1 SGDLS, CDR2 YYNGEE. CDR3 length equals 14 residues. The V gene lost 0 bases and the J gene lost 4 bases, with 7 bases spanning the gap. Here the CDR3 reads CASSVGSSTGELFF. CDR3 in DNA: TGTGCCAGCAGCGTAGGTAGCTCCACCGGGGAGCTGTTTTTT. Filled out from reference TRBV9 and TRBJ2-2, the complete variable domain reads DSGVTQTPKHLITATGQRVTLRCSPRSGDLSVYWYQQSLDQGLQFLIQYYNGEERAKGNILERFSAQQFPDLHSELNLSSLELGDSALYFCASSVGSSTGELFFGEGSRLTVL.

The V call is TRBV19, the J call TRBJ1-4; D is perhaps TRBD1 (6 bases). This CDR3 contains 14 residues. Trimming removed 2 bases from V and 8 bases from J, with 12 bases in between. Germline assignment: CDR1 LNHDA and CDR2 SQIVND (reference sequence). CDR3 sequence reads: CASSIRGNNEKLFF. The CDR3 bases are TGTGCCAGTAGTATAAGGGGGAATAACGAAAAACTGTTTTTT.

The V and J genes are TRBV6-5 and TRBJ2-7; no clear D gene. CDR1 and CDR2 (germline): MNHEY, SVGAGI. Trimming removed 2 bases at V and 6 bases at J, with 11 bases between. The CDR3 spans 13 residues. CDR3 region: CASSYADAREQYF. The CDR3 coding sequence is TGTGCCAGCAGTTACGCAGATGCACGCGAGCAGTACTTC.

The rearrangement uses TRBV11-2 and TRBJ2-7; D possibly corresponds to TRBD2 (5 bases). Trimming stripped 0 bases from V and 3 bases from J, with 12 bases between. Germline CDR1 SGHAT, CDR2 FQNNGV. The CDR3 is 15 amino acids. This CDR3 is CASSLDPEAVYEQYF. The CDR3 coding sequence is TGTGCCAGCAGCTTAGATCCGGAGGCCGTCTACGAGCAGTACTTC.

The gene calls are TRBV2 and TRBJ2-3; 8 positions agree with TRBD1. The V and J ends lost 3 bases and 0 bases, in that order; junction bases with no gene match: 14. Germline V CDR1 and CDR2: SNHLY, FYNNEI. The CDR3 extends over 19 amino acids. CDR3 in amino acids: CASSDPGQGSPVSTDTQYF. The CDR3 DNA reads TGTGCCAGCAGTGATCCCGGACAGGGCTCACCGGTGAGCACAGATACGCAGTATTTT.

CDR3 sequence reads: CASTPLDRGQDGYTF. As DNA, the CDR3 is TGTGCCAGCACCCCACTCGACAGGGGGCAGGATGGCTACACCTTC. This chain uses TRBV6-1 with TRBJ1-2, with TRBD1 matching over 10 bases. With 7 bases clipped from V and 6 bases from J, the junction kept 11 bases outside the gene matches. The germline gives CDR1 MNHNS, CDR2 SASEGT. The CDR3 extends over 15 amino acids.

The chain uses TRBV12-5 and TRBJ2-1; D ambiguous. This CDR3 spans 15 amino acids. Per germline, CDR1 LGHNT and CDR2 FRNRAP. Trimming stripped 9 bases from V and 7 bases from J, with 22 bases between. As DNA, the CDR3 is TGTGCTAGCGCCACTCCCCCTGGGCAGTCAAATGAGCAGTTCTTC. It yields the protein CASATPPGQSNEQFF.

Worth noting for this clone: The same CDR3 also results from other DNA sequences found in this sample. The J gene is TRBJ1-1, the V gene TRBV6-5; 9 nucleotides line up with TRBD1. The CDR3 runs to 16 residues. Germline CDR1 and CDR2: MNHEY and SVGAGI. The J segment lost 1 base and the V segment lost 4 bases, leaving 7 bases of the junction unmatched. DNA of the CDR3: TGTGCCAGCAGTTGGGGGGCGGGACAGGGGAACACTGAAGCTTTCTTT. This codes for CASSWGAGQGNTEAFF.

The chain employs TRBV6-1 and TRBJ1-5; D perhaps matches TRBD1 (6 bases). The V end was cut by 5 bases, the J end by 6 bases, with 11 bases between. The CDR3 contains 13 residues. Germline CDR1 reads MNHNS; CDR2 reads SASEGT. CDR3 amino acids: CASSQGIAQPQHF. DNA of the CDR3: TGTGCCAGCAGTCAGGGGATCGCTCAGCCCCAGCATTTT.

Only a few counts were recorded for this clone. The rearrangement joins TRBV28 to TRBJ2-7; D unresolved. CDR3 length: 11 amino acids. Germline V gene data show CDR1 as MDHEN and CDR2 as SYDVKM. The V end was cut by 5 bases, the J end by 2 bases, with 4 bases between. The CDR3 region has the DNA TGTGCCAGCAGTGAGACCTACGAGCAGTACTTC. It translates to CASSETYEQYF.

The chain couples TRBV19 to TRBJ2-3, with 7 nucleotides matching TRBD2. The germline gives CDR1 LNHDA, CDR2 SQIVND (reference sequence). The length of the CDR3 is 15 residues. V lost 3 bases and J lost 2; bases outside the gene matches: 5. In DNA form, the CDR3 reads TGTGCCAGTAGTATGGGGAGGGGTGACACAGATACGCAGTATTTT. The encoded protein is CASSMGRGDTDTQYF.

This clone was found once. This CDR3 is also generated by other DNA sequences in the sample. The V and J genes are TRBV4-1 and TRBJ2-2; D is ambiguous. The germline V gene encodes CDR1 MGHRA and CDR2 YSYEKL. The CDR3 extends over 13 amino acids. V was shortened by 3 bases and J by 0 bases, with 2 bases between the two germline ends. The CDR3 bases are TGCGCCAGCAGCCATACGAACACCGGGGAGCTGTTTTTT. Its translation is CASSHTNTGELFF.

In its sample, this clone was seen a few times. The V gene is TRBV19, the J gene TRBJ1-2, with a tentative D call TRBD1 (6 bases). Looked up from germline, CDR1 is LNHDA and CDR2 is SQIVND (reference sequence). The CDR3 covers 13 residues. V lost 5 bases, J lost 6 bases, and 13 bases lay in between. CDR3 bases: TGTGCCAGTAGTTTAGTCAGGGACAATGGCTACACCTTC. The encoded protein is CASSLVRDNGYTF.

This sequence joins TRBV15 and TRBJ2-1, with 9 bases identical to TRBD1. The CDR3 is 16 amino acids. Germline V gene data show CDR1 as LNHNV and CDR2 as YYDKDF (reference sequence). V shed 1 base, J shed 6 bases, and the junction held 7 bases outside the gene matches. The CDR3 sequence is CATSRGGQGRGNEQFF. The CDR3 region has the DNA TGTGCCACCAGCAGAGGGGGACAGGGCCGTGGCAATGAGCAGTTCTTC. The whole variable domain, filled in from reference TRBV15 and TRBJ2-1, reads DAMVIQNPRYQVTQFGKPVTLSCSQTLNHNVMYWYQQKSSQAPKLLFHYYDKDFNNEADTPDNFQSRRPNTSFCFLDIRSPGLGDTAMYLCATSRGGQGRGNEQFFGPGTRLTVL.

CDR3 in amino acids: CASNQGRNQPQHF. The DNA for the CDR3 is TGTGCCAGTAATCAGGGGCGAAATCAGCCCCAGCATTTT. The rearrangement links TRBV19 to TRBJ1-5, with D perhaps matching TRBD1 (6 bases). The V gene's germline CDR1 is LNHDA and CDR2 SQIVND (reference sequence). The CDR3 totals 13 residues. V shed 7 bases and J shed 4 bases, with 11 bases lying between them.

This sequence joins TRBV6-1 and TRBJ1-1; maybe TRBD1 (6 bases). The CDR3 consists of 13 residues. Deletions cut 8 bases from V and 5 bases from J, with 15 bases between. Germline V gene sequence: CDR1 MNHNS, CDR2 SASEGT. The CDR3 DNA reads TGTGCCAGCGAATCAGGGGCTAGGACTGAAGCTTTCTTT. Its translation is CASESGARTEAFF.

The rearrangement uses TRBV6-1 and TRBJ2-1, with 14 positions matching TRBD2. V shed 5 bases and J 6 bases; nucleotides not matched to a gene: 3. The CDR3 contains 15 residues. CDR1 MNHNS and CDR2 SASEGT come from the germline V gene. CDR3 in amino acids: CASSWTSGRSNEQFF. In DNA form, the CDR3 reads TGTGCCAGCAGTTGGACTAGCGGGAGGAGCAATGAGCAGTTCTTC.

This clone was recorded once. V is TRBV9 and J is TRBJ1-2; 7 bases line up with TRBD1. The CDR3 spans 14 residues. Looked up from germline, CDR1 is SGDLS and CDR2 is YYNGEE. The V gene end was trimmed by 4 bases and the J gene end by 5 bases; junction bases not matched to a gene: 8. CDR3 DNA: TGTGCCAGCAGCCTCCTGACAGGGAGGTATGGCTACACCTTC. This codes for CASSLLTGRYGYTF.

The chain is built from TRBV7-9 and TRBJ2-3; possibly TRBD1 for D (5 bases). The V and J ends lost 5 bases and 2 bases respectively, with 8 bases between them. The CDR3 runs 13 residues. Germline V lookup: CDR1 SEHNR, CDR2 FQNEAQ (reference sequence). The CDR3 bases are TGTGCCAGCAGCATGGACAACACAGATACGCAGTATTTT. The encoded protein is CASSMDNTDTQYF.

This sequence joins TRBV30 and TRBJ2-3; tentatively, D is TRBD2 (6 bases). V lost 4 bases and J lost 4, with 18 bases in between. CDR1 is GTSNPN, CDR2 SVGIG, per germline (reference sequence). The CDR3 loop spans 15 amino acids. The CDR3 nucleotides read TGTGCCTGGAATATCCTCGGCGGGGAGGCAGATACGCAGTATTTT. It specifies CAWNILGGEADTQYF.